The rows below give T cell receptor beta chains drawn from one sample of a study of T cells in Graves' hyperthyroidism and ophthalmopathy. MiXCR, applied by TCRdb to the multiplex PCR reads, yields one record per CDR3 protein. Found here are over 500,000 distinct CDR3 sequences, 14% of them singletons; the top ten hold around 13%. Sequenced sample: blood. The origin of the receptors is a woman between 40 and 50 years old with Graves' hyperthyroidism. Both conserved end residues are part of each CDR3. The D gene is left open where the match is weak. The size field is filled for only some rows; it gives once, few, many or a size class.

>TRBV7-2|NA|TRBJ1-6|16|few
CASSLGQWGVNSPLHF
TGTGCCAGCAGCCTCGGACAGTGGGGGGTGAATTCACCCCTCCACTTT
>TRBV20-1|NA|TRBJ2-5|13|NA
CSALQGGGETQYF
TGCAGTGCTCTGCAGGGAGGCGGAGAGACCCAGTACTTC
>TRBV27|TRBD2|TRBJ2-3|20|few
CASTLRVWGPGGDKFDTQYF
TGTGCCAGCACCTTACGGGTTTGGGGTCCGGGAGGGGATAAATTTGATACGCAGTATTTT
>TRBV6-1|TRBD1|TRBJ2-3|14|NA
CASSEGTGGGTQYF
TGTGCCAGCAGTGAAGGCACAGGGGGTGGCACGCAGTATTTT
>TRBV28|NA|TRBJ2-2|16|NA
CASSSDTSPNTGGLFF
TGTGCCAGCAGTTCGGACACTAGTCCGAACACCGGGGGGCTGTTTTTT
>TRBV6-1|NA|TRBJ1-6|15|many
CASSDNGGGLSPLHF
TGTGCCAGCAGTGATAACGGGGGCGGATTGTCACCCCTCCACTTT
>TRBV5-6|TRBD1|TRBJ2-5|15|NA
CASSRNPTGGETQYF
TGTGCCAGCAGCCGAAACCCGACAGGGGGGGAAACCCAGTACTTC
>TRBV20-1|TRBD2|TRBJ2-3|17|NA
CSARTSGVASSADTQYF
TGCAGTGCCAGGACTAGCGGGGTGGCAAGTAGCGCAGATACGCAGTATTTT
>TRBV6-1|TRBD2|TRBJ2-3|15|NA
CASRVTSGSTDTQYF
TGTGCCAGCAGGGTGACTAGCGGGAGCACAGATACGCAGTATTTT
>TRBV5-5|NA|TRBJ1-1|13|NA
CTSSLAWGPEAFF
TGTACCAGCAGCTTGGCTTGGGGCCCTGAAGCTTTCTTT
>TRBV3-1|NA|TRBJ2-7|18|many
CASSQDSGLFGGPYEQYF
TGTGCCAGCAGCCAAGATAGTGGGCTTTTCGGGGGGCCATACGAGCAGTACTTC
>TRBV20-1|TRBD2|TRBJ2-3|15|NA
CSATLAGVGTDTQYF
TGCAGTGCTACATTAGCGGGAGTTGGGACAGATACGCAGTATTTT
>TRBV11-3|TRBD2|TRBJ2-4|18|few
CASSLGTSGALAKNIQYF
TGTGCCAGCAGCTTAGGGACTAGCGGTGCACTAGCCAAAAACATTCAGTACTTC
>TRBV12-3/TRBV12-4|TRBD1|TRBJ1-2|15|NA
CASSTGTGGAYGYTF
TGTGCCAGCAGTACCGGGACAGGGGGCGCCTATGGCTACACCTTC
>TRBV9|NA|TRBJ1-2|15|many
CASSVVEAGREGYTF
TGTGCCAGCAGCGTAGTGGAGGCAGGCCGGGAAGGCTACACCTTC
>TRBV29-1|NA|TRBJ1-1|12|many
CSVGTGRAEAFF
TGCAGCGTTGGGACGGGTCGAGCAGAAGCTTTCTTT
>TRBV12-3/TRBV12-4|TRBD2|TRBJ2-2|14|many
CASRLAGGMGELFF
TGTGCCAGTAGACTAGCGGGAGGGATGGGGGAGCTGTTTTTT
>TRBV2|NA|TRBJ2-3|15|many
CASSPDRLFTDTQYF
TGTGCCAGCAGCCCGGACAGACTCTTCACAGATACGCAGTATTTT